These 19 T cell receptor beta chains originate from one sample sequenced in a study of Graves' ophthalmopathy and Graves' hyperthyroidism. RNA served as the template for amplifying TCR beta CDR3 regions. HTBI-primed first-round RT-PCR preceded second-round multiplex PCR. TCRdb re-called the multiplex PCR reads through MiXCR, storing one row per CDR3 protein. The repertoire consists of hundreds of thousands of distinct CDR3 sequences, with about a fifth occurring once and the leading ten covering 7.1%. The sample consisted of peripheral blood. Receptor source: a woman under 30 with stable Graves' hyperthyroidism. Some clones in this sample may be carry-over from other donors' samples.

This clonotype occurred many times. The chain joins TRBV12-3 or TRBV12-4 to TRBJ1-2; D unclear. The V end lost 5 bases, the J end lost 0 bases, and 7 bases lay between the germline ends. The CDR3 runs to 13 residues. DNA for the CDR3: TGTGCCAGCAGTGGTTCGGCTAACTATGGCTACACCTTC. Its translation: CASSGSANYGYTF.

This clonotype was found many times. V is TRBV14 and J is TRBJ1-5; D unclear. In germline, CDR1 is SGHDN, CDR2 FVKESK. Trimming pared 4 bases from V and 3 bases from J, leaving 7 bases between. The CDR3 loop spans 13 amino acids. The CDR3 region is CASSLGNNQPQHF. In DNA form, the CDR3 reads TGTGCCAGCAGCCTGGGTAACAATCAGCCCCAGCATTTT.

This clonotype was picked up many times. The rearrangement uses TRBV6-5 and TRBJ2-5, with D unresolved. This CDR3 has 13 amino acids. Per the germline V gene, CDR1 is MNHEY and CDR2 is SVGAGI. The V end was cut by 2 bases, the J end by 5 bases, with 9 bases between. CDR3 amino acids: CASSYVGWETQYF. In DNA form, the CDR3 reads TGTGCCAGCAGTTACGTGGGGTGGGAGACCCAGTACTTC.

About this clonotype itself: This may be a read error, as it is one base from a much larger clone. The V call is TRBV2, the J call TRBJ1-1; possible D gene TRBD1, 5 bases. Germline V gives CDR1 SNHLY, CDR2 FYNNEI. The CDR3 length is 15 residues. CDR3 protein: CASSFSSGMNTEACF. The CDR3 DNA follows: TGTGCCAGCAGTTTTTCCTCAGGGATGAACACTGAAGCTTGCTTT.

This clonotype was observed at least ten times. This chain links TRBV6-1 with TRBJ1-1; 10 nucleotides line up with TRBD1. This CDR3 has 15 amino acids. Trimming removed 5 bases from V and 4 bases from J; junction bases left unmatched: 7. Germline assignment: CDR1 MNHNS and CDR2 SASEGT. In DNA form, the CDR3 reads TGTGCCAGCAGTAAACCGGGACAGGGGACCACTGAAGCTTTCTTT. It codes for CASSKPGQGTTEAFF.

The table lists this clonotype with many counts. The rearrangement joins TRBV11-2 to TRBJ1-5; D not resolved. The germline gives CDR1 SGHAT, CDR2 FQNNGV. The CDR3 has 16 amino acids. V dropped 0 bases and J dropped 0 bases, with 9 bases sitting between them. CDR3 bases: TGTGCCAGCAGCTTAGATGGGCGTCCTAGCAATCAGCCCCAGCATTTT. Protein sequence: CASSLDGRPSNQPQHF.

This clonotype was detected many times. CDR3 DNA: TGTGCCCCGCTCCCGGAGAGGGAATTGGTCGGGGAGCTGTTTTTT. This gives the protein CAPLPERELVGELFF. The V call is TRBV24-1, the J call TRBJ2-2; tentatively, D is TRBD2 (5 bases). Germline V gene data show CDR1 as KGHDR and CDR2 as SFDVKD. This CDR3 spans 15 amino acids. Trimming pared 12 bases from V and 7 bases from J, leaving 23 bases between.

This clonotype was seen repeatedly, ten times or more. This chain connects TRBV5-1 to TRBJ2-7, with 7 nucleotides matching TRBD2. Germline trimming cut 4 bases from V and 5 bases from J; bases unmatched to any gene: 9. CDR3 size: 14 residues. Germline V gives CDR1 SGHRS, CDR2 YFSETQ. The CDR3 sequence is CASSPWGGRDEQYF. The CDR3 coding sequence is TGCGCCAGCAGCCCCTGGGGAGGGCGCGACGAGCAGTACTTC.

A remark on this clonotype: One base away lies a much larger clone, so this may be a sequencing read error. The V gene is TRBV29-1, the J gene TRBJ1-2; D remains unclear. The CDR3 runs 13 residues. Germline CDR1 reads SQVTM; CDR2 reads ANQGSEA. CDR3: CSVEDNGRDGHTF. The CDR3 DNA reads TGCAGCGTTGAAGATAATGGGCGGGATGGCCACACCTTC.

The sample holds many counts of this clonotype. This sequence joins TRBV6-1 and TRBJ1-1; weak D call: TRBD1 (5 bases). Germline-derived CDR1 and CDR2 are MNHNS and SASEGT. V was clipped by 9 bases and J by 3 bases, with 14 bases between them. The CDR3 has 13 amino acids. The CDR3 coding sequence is TGTGCCAGTTTGGGGGAGCTGTACACTGAAGCTTTCTTT. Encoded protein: CASLGELYTEAFF.

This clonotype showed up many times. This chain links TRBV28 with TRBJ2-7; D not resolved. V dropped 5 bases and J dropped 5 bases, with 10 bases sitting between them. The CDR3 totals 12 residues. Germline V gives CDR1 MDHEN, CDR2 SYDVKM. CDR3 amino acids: CASSPGWDEQYF. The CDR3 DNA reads TGTGCCAGCAGTCCAGGATGGGACGAGCAGTACTTC.

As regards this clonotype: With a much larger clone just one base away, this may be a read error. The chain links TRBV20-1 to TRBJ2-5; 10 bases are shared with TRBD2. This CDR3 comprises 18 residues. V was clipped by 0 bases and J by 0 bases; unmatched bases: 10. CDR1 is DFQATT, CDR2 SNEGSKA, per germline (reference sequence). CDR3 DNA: TGCAGTGCTAGAGATGAGGCTAGCGGGGGACCGTACCAAGAGACCCAGTACTTC. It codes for CSARDEASGGPYQETQYF.

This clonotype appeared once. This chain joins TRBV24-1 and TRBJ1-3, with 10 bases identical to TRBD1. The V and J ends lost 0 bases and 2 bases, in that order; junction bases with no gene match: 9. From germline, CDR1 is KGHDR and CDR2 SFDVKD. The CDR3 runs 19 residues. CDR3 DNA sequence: TGTGCCACCAGTGATTTGTACTCCTGGGACAGGGGTCCTGGAAACACCATATATTTT. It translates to CATSDLYSWDRGPGNTIYF.

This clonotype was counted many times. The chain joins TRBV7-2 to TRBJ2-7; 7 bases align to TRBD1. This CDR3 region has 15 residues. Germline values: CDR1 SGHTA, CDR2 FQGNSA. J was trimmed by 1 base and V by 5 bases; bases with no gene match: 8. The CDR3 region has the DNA TGTGCCAGCAGCCAAGACAGGGTTGTTTCCTACGAGCAGTACTTC. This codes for CASSQDRVVSYEQYF.

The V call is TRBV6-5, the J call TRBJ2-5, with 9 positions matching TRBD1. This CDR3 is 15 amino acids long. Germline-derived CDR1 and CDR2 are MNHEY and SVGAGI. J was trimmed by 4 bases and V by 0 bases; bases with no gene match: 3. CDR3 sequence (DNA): TGTGCCAGCAGTTACTCTACAGGGGGCGCAGAGACCCAGTACTTC. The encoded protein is CASSYSTGGAETQYF.

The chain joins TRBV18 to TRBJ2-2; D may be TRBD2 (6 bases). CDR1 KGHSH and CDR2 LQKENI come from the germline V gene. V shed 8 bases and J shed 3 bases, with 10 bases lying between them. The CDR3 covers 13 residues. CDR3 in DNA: TGTGCCAGCAAGGAGGGATACACCGGGGAGCTGTTTTTT. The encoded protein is CASKEGYTGELFF.

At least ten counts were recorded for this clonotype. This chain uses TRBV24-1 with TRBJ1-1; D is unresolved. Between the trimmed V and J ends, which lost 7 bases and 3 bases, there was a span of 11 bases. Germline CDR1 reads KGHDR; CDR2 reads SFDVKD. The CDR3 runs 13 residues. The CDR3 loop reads CATRRGGDTEAFF. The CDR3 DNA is TGTGCCACCAGGCGGGGTGGGGACACTGAAGCTTTCTTT.

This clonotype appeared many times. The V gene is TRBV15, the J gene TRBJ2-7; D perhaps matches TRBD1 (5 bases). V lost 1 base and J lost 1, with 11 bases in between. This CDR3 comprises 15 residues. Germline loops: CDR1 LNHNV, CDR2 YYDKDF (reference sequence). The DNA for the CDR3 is TGTGCCACCAGCAGAGGAGACAGCCTATCCTACGAGCAGTACTTC. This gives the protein CATSRGDSLSYEQYF. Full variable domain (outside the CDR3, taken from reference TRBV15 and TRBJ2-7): DAMVIQNPRYQVTQFGKPVTLSCSQTLNHNVMYWYQQKSSQAPKLLFHYYDKDFNNEADTPDNFQSRRPNTSFCFLDIRSPGLGDTAMYLCATSRGDSLSYEQYFGPGTRLTVT.

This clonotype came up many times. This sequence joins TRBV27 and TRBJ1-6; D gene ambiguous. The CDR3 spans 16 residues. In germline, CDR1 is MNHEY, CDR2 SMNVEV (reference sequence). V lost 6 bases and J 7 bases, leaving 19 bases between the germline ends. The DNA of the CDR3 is TGTGCCAGCAGCCTCAGGAACCCCAACAGCAATTCACCCCTCCACTTT. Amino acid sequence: CASSLRNPNSNSPLHF.